This T cell receptor (beta chain) was retrieved from a study of cytomegalovirus exposure and HLA in healthy donors. Overall study context: Unique TCRs from HLA-typed donors, 85 million to 100 million of them, were held in an early data release.

Primers: 60 Vbeta forward and 13 Jbeta reverse. TCRdb's copy holds only in-frame clones and misses some; the assay was immunoSEQ multiplex PCR. The profile shows 210,000 or so clones, approximately 88% of them singletons. Concerning this clone itself: Other nucleotide sequences from this sample produce the same CDR3.

The receptor was isolated from a boy younger than 10 in good health and CMV-seronegative. Sequencing was carried out using PBMCs.

The CDR3 spells CASSLAGGNTEAFF. The CDR3 coding sequence is TGTGCCAGCAGCTTAGCGGGGGGTAACACTGAAGCTTTCTTT. V gene TRBV7-9 combines with J gene TRBJ1-1; tentatively, D is TRBD1 (5 bases). This CDR3 is built from 14 residues. The germline V gene encodes CDR1 SEHNR and CDR2 FQNEAQ (reference sequence). With 0 bases removed from V and 2 bases from J, the gap between germline ends came to 7 bases.